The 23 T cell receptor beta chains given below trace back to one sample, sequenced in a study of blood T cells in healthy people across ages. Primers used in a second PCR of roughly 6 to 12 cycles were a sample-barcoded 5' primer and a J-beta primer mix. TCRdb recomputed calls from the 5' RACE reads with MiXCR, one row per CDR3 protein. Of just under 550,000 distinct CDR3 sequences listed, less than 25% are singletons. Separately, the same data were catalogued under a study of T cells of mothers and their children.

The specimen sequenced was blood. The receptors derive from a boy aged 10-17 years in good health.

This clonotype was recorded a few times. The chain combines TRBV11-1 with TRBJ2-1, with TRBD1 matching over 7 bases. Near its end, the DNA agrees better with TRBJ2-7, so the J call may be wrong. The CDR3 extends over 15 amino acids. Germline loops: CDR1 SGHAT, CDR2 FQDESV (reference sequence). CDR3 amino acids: CASSARQGGSAEQYF. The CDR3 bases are TGTGCCAGCAGCGCCCGACAGGGCGGTTCGGCCGAGCAGTACTTC.

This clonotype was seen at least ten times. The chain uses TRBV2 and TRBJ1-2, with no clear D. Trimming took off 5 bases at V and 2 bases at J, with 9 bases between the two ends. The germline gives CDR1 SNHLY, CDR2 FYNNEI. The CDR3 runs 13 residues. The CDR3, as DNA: TGTGCCAGCAGTCCTGACGGGAACTATGGCTACACCTTC. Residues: CASSPDGNYGYTF.

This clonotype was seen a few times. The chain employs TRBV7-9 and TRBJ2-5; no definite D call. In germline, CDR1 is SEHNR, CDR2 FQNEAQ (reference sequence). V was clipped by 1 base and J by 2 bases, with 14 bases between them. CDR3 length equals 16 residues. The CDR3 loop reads CASSLDAPREQETQYF. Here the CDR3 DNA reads TGTGCCAGCAGCTTAGATGCCCCTAGAGAACAAGAGACCCAGTACTTC. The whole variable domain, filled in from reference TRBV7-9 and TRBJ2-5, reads DTGVSQNPRHKITKRGQNVTFRCDPISEHNRLYWYRQTLGQGPEFLTYFQNEAQLEKSRLLSDRFSAERPKGSFSTLEIQRTEQGDSAMYLCASSLDAPREQETQYFGPGTRLLVL.

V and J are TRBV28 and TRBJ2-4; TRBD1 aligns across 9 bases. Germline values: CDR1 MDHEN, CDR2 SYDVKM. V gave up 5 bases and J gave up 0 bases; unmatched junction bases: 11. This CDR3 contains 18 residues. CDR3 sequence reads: CASSNPGQGILAKNIQYF. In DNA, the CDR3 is TGTGCCAGCAGTAACCCGGGACAGGGTATTCTAGCCAAAAACATTCAGTACTTC.

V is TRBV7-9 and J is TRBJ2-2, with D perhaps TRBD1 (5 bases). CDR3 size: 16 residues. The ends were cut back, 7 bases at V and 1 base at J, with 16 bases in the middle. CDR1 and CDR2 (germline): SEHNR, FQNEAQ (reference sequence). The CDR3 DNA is TGTGCCAGCACCCCCTTGTCAGGGCAGAACACCGGGGAGCTGTTTTTT. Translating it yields CASTPLSGQNTGELFF.

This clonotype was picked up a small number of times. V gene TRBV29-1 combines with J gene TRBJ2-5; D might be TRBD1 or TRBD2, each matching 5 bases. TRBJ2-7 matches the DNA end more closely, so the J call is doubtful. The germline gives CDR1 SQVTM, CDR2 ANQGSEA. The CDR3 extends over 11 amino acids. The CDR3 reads CSVLGDYEQYF. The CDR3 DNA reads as TGCAGCGTTCTGGGGGACTACGAGCAGTACTTC.

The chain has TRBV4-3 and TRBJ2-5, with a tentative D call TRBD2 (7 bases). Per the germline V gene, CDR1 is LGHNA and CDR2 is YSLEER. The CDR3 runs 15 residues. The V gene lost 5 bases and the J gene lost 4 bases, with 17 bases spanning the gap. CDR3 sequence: CASSVGGGPLETQYF. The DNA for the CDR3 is TGCGCCAGCAGCGTAGGGGGGGGGCCTCTAGAGACCCAGTACTTC.

The CDR3 bases are TGCGCCAGCAGCCCGGGGGTGGCCGGGACTAGCGCAACGAGCTCCTACGAGCAGTACTTC. Translated, it gives CASSPGVAGTSATSSYEQYF. This rearrangement joins TRBV5-1 to TRBJ2-5; 10 nucleotides align to TRBD2. The DNA end favors TRBJ2-7, so the J call may be wrong. Per germline, CDR1 SGHRS and CDR2 YFSETQ. The CDR3 sequence is 20 residues long.

Written as DNA, the CDR3 is TGTGCCAGCAGTTCCACCGGGGACAGGGGCGAAAGGCAAGAGACCCAGTACTTC. This encodes CASSSTGDRGERQETQYF. V usage is TRBV27 and J usage is TRBJ2-5, with 10 bases matching TRBD1. V was clipped by 4 bases and J by 2 bases; unmatched bases: 13. The CDR3 spans 18 residues. Looked up from germline, CDR1 is MNHEY and CDR2 is SMNVEV (reference sequence).

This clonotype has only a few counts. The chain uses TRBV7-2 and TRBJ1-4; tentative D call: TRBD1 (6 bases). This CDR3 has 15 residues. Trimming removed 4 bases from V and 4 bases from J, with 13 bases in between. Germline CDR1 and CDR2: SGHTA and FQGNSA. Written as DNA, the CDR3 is TGTGCCAGCAGCTCCCAGACAGGATATAATGAAAAACTGTTTTTT. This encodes CASSSQTGYNEKLFF.

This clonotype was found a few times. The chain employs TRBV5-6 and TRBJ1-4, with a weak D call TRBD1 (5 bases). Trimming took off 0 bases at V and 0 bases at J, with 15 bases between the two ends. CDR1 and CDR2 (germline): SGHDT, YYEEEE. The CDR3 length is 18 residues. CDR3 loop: CASSLVRGRAATNEKLFF. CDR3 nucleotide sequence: TGTGCCAGCAGCTTGGTGAGGGGCAGGGCCGCAACTAATGAAAAACTGTTTTTT.

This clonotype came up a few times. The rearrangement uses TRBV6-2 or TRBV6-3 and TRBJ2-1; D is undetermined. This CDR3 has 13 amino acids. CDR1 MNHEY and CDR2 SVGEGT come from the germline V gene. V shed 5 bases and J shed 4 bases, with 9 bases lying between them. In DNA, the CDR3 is TGTGCCAGCAGTGGAGTCCTATACAATGAGCAGTTCTTC. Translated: CASSGVLYNEQFF.

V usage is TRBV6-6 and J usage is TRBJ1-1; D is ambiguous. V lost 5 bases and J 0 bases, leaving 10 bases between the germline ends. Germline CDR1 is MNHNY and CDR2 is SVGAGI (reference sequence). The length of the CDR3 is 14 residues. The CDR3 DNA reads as TGTGCCAGCAGTCGCGCGGATTTGAACACTGAAGCTTTCTTT. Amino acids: CASSRADLNTEAFF.

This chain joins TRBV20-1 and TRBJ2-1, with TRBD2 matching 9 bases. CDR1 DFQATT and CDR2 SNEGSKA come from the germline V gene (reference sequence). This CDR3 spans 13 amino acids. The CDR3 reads CSTLRGGANEQFF. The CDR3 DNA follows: TGCAGCACTCTCCGCGGGGGGGCGAATGAGCAGTTCTTC.

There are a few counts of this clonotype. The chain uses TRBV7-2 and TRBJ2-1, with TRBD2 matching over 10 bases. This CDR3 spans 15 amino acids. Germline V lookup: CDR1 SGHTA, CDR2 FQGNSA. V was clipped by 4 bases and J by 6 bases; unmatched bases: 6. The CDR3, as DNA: TGTGCCAGCAGCTCGGGACTAGCGACAGCCAATGAGCAGTTCTTC. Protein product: CASSSGLATANEQFF.

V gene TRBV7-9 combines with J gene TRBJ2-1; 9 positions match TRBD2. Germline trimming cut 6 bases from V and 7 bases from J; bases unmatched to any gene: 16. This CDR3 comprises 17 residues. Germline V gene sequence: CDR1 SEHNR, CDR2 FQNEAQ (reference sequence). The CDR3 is CASRTLVGLAGTNEQFF. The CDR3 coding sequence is TGTGCCAGCAGAACCCTGGTGGGCCTAGCGGGAACTAATGAGCAGTTCTTC.

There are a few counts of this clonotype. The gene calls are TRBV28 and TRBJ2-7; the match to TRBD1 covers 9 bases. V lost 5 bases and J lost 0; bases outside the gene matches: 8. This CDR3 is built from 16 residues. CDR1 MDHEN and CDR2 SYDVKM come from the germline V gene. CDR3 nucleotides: TGTGCCAGCAGTGAGCAGGACAGGGGACCCTCCTACGAGCAGTACTTC. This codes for CASSEQDRGPSYEQYF. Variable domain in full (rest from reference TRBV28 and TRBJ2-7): DVKVTQSSRYLVKRTGEKVFLECVQDMDHENMFWYRQDPGLGLRLIYFSYDVKMKEKGDIPEGYSVSREKKERFSLILESASTNQTSMYLCASSEQDRGPSYEQYFGPGTRLTVT.

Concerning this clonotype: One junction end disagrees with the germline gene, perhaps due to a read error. CDR3 sequence: CACSFGGELDTQYF. The CDR3 nucleotides read TGTGCCTGCAGTTTTGGCGGAGAGCTGGATACCCAGTACTTC. V gene TRBV28 combines with J gene TRBJ2-5; D gene uncertain. The CDR3 loop spans 14 amino acids. The germline CDR1 and CDR2 sequences are MDHEN and SYDVKM.

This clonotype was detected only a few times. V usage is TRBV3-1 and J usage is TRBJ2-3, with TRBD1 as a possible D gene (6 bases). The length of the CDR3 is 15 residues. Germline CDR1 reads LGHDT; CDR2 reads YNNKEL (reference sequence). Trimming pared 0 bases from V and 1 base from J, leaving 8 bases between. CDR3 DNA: TGTGCCAGCAGCCAAGATGGACAGCGCACAGATACGCAGTATTTT. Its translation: CASSQDGQRTDTQYF.

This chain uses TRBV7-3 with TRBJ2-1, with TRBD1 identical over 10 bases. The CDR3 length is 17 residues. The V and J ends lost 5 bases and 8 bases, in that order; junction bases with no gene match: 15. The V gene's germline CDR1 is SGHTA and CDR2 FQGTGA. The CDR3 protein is CASSPGQGIGLRDEQFF. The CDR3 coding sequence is TGTGCCAGCAGCCCGGGACAGGGGATAGGTTTACGGGATGAGCAGTTCTTC.

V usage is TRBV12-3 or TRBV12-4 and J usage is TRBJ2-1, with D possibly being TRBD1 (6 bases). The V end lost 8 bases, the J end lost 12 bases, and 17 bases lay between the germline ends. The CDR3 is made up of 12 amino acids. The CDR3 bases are TGTGCCAGCGGACTTACAGGGAGTGGGCAGTTCTTC. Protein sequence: CASGLTGSGQFF.

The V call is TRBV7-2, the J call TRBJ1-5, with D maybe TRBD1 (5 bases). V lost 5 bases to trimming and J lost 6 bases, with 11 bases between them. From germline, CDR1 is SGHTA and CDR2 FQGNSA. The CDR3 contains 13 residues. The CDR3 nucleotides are TGTGCCAGCAGCCAAGGGGAGGGTCAGCCCCAGCATTTT. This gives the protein CASSQGEGQPQHF.

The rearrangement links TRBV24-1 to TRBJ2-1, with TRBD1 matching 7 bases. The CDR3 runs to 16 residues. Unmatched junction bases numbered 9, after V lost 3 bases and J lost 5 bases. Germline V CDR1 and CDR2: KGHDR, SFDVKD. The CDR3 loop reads CATSDRMRGTDNEQFF. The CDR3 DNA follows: TGTGCCACCAGTGATCGCATGAGGGGGACAGACAATGAGCAGTTCTTC.